This T cell receptor (beta chain) was documented in a study of identical twins. The CDR3 is 15 residues long. Deletions cut 4 bases from V and 4 bases from J, with 14 bases between. Germline CDR1 is SGHDT and CDR2 is YYEEEE. TCRdb analysed the 5' RACE reads with MiXCR anew, one entry per CDR3 protein. This table has around 510,000 distinct CDR3 sequences, roughly an eighth appearing once. Turning to this clonotype: Its target is not known.

Study-level points and caveats: Invariant MAIT and iNKT cells could partly confound zero-insertion analyses. Rather than following the same donors, the conclusions depended on cross-sectional statistical analysis.

This sample also appeared in a second study, on yellow fever vaccine responses in identical twins.

J is TRBJ2-2 and V is TRBV5-6; D unresolved. The sequenced material came from CD4+ T cells sorted from blood. The clonotype originates from a woman younger than 35 in good health. CDR3 nucleotides: TGTGCCAGCAGCCTAGTTCCGGCGCCCACCGGGGAGCTGTTTTTT. Protein sequence: CASSLVPAPTGELFF.